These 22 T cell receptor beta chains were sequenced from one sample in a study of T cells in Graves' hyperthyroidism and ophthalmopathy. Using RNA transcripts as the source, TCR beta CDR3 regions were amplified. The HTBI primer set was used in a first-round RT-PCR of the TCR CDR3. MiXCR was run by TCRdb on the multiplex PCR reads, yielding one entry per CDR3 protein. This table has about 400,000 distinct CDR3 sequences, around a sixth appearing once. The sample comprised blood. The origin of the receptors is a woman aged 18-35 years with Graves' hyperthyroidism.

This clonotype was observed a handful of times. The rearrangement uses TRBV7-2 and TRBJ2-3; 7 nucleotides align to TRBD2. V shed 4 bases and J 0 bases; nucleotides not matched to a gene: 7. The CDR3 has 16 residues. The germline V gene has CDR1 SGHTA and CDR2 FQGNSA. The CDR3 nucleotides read TGTGCCAGCAGCTACCGCCTAGCGGCGAGCACAGATACGCAGTATTTT. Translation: CASSYRLAASTDTQYF.

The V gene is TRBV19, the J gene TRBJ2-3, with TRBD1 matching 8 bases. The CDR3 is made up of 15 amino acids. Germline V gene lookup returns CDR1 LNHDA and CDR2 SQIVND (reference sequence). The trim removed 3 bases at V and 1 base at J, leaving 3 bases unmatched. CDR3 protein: CASSMMGQGTDTQYF. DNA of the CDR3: TGTGCCAGTAGTATGATGGGACAGGGCACAGATACGCAGTATTTT.

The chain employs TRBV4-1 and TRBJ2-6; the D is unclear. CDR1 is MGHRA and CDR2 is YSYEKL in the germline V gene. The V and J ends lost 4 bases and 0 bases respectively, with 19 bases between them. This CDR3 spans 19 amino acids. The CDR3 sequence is CASSPHIVRISSGANVLTF. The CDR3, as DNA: TGCGCCAGCAGCCCGCATATTGTCAGAATAAGCTCTGGGGCCAACGTCCTGACTTTC.

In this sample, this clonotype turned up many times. CDR3 sequence: CASSLIGGVYEQYF. The DNA of the CDR3 is TGCGCCAGCAGTTTAATCGGGGGAGTCTACGAGCAGTACTTC. The chain is built from TRBV4-1 and TRBJ2-7, with D perhaps matching TRBD2 (6 bases). The CDR3 contains 14 residues. V lost 6 bases and J lost 3, with 15 bases in between. Germline V gene data show CDR1 as MGHRA and CDR2 as YSYEKL.

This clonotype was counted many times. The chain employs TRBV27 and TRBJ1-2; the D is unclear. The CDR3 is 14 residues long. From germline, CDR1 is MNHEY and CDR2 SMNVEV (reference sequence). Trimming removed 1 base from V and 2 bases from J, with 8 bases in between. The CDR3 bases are TGTGCCAGCAGTTTATACCTGGGCAACTATGGCTACACCTTC. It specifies CASSLYLGNYGYTF.

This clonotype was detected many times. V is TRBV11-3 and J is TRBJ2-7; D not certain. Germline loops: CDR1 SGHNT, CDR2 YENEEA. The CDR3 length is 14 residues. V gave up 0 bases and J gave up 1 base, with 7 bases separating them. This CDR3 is CASSLDHSSYEQYF. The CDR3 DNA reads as TGTGCCAGCAGCTTAGATCACAGTTCCTACGAGCAGTACTTC.

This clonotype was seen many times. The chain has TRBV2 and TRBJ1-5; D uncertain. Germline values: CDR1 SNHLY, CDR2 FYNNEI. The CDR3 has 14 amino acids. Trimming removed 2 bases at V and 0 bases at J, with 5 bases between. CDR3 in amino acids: CASSEKYSNQPQHF. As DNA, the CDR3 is TGTGCCAGCAGTGAAAAATATAGCAATCAGCCCCAGCATTTT.

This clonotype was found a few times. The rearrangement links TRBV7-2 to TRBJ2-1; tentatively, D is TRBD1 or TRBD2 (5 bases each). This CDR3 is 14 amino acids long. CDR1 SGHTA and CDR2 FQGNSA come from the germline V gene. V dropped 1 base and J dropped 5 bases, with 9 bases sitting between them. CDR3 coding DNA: TGTGCCAGCAGCTTAGAAGGGGACCACAATGAGCAGTTCTTC. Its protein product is CASSLEGDHNEQFF.

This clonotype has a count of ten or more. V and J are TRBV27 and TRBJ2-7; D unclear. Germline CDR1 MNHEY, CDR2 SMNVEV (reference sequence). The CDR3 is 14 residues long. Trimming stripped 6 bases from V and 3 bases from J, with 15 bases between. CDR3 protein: CASRKSDQIYEQYF. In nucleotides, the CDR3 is TGTGCCAGCAGAAAGTCGGACCAAATCTACGAGCAGTACTTC.

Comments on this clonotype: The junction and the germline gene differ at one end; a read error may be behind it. The CDR3 here is CAGSPTSGGASYEQYF. The CDR3 coding sequence is TGTGCCGGCTCACCGACTAGCGGGGGGGCGAGTTACGAGCAGTACTTC. This rearrangement joins TRBV18 to TRBJ2-7; TRBD2 aligns across 14 bases. Germline V gives CDR1 KGHSH, CDR2 LQKENI. CDR3 size: 16 residues. The full variable domain, rest sourced from reference TRBV18 and TRBJ2-7, is NAGVMQNPRHLVRRRGQEARLRCSPMKGHSHVYWYRQLPEEGLKFMVYLQKENIIDESGMPKERFSAEFPKEGPSILRIQQVVRGDSAAYFCAGSPTSGGASYEQYFGPGTRLTVT.

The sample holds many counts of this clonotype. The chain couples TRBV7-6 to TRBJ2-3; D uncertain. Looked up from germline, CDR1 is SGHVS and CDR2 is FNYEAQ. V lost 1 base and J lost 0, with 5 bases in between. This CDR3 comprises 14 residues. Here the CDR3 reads CASSLVPSTDTQYF. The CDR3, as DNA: TGTGCCAGCAGCTTAGTTCCTAGCACAGATACGCAGTATTTT. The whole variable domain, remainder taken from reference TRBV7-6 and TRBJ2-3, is GAGVSQSPRYKVTKRGQDVALRCDPISGHVSLYWYRQALGQGPEFLTYFNYEAQQDKSGLPNDRFSAERPEGSISTLTIQRTEQRDSAMYRCASSLVPSTDTQYFGPGTRLTVL.

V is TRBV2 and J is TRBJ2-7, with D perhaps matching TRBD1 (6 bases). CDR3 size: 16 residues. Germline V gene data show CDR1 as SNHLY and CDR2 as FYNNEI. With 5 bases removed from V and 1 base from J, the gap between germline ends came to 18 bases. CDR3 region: CASSIQIQGPSYEQYF. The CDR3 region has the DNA TGTGCCAGCAGTATACAAATACAGGGACCATCCTACGAGCAGTACTTC.

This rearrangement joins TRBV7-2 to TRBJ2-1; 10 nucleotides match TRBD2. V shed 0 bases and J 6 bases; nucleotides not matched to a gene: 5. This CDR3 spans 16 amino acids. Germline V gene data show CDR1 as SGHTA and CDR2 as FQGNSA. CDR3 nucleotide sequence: TGTGCCAGCAGCTTAGCGGCGCTAGCGGGAGTCAATGAGCAGTTCTTC. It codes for CASSLAALAGVNEQFF.

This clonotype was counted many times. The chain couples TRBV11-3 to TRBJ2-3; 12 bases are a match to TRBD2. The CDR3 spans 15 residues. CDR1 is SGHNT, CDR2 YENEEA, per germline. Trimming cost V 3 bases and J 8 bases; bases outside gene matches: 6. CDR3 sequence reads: CASSFTSGGLGTQYF. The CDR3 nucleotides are TGTGCCAGCAGCTTCACTAGCGGGGGGTTAGGTACGCAGTATTTT.

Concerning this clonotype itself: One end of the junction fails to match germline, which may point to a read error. The CDR3 loop is CASSRSGSGDTGELFF. The CDR3 bases are TGTGCCAGCAGCCGTAGCGGGAGCGGGGACACCGGGGAGCTGTTTTTT. The chain couples TRBV5-1 to TRBJ2-2; 9 nucleotides align to TRBD2. Germline V gives CDR1 SGHRS, CDR2 YFSETQ. The CDR3 covers 16 residues.

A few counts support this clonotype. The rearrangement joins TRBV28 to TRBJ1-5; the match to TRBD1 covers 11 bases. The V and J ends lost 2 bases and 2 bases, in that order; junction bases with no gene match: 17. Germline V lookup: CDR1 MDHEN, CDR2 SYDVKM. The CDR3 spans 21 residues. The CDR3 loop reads CASSLGWLGQGDSQGNQPQHF. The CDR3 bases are TGTGCCAGCAGTTTAGGTTGGCTGGGACAGGGGGATTCTCAGGGCAATCAGCCCCAGCATTTT. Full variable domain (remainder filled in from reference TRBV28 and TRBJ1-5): DVKVTQSSRYLVKRTGEKVFLECVQDMDHENMFWYRQDPGLGLRLIYFSYDVKMKEKGDIPEGYSVSREKKERFSLILESASTNQTSMYLCASSLGWLGQGDSQGNQPQHFGDGTRLSIL.

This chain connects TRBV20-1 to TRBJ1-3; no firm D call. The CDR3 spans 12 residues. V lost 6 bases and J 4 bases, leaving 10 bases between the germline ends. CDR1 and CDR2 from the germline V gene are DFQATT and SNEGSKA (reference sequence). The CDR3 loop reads CSAPIRGNTIYF. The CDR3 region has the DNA TGCAGTGCCCCCATTAGAGGAAACACCATATATTTT.

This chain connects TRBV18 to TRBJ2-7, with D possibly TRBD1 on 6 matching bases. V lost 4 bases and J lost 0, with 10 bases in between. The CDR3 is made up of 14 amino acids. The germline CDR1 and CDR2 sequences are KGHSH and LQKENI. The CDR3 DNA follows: TGTGCCAGCTCACAGGGGGTCCGCTCCTACGAGCAGTACTTC. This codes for CASSQGVRSYEQYF.

CDR3 DNA: TGTGCCAGCAGGGGAACAGGGGGCTTCTCCGACTCCCACACCGGGGAGCTGTTTTTT. Encoded protein: CASRGTGGFSDSHTGELFF. The chain employs TRBV12-3 or TRBV12-4 and TRBJ2-2, with TRBD1 matching over 9 bases. Trimming removed 6 bases from V and 3 bases from J; junction bases left unmatched: 17. This CDR3 has 19 amino acids.

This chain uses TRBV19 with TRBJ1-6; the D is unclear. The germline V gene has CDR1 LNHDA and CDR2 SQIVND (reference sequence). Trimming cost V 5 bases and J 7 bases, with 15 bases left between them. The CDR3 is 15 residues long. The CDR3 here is CASSRKSNGNSPLHF. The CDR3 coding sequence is TGTGCCAGTAGTCGGAAATCTAACGGCAATTCACCCCTCCACTTT.

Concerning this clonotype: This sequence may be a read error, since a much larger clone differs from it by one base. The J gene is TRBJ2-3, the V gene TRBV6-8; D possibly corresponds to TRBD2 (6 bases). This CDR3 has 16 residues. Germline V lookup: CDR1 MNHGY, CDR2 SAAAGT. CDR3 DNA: TGTGCCTGCAGGACGCGCGGACTATCTAGCACAGATACGCAGTATTTT. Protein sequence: CACRTRGLSSTDTQYF.

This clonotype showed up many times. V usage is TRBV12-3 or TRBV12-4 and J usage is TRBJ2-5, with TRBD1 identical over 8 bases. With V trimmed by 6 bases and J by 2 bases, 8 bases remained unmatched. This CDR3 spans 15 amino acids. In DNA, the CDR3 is TGTGCCAGCAGCCCAGACAGGGGATGGCAAGAGACCCAGTACTTC. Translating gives CASSPDRGWQETQYF.